This T cell receptor (beta chain) was captured by sequencing in a study of blood T cells in healthy people across ages (dated by TCRdb to the mid-2010s). As for the study more broadly: In model experiments, template switching captured about one uniquely barcoded TCR beta cDNA molecule for every two T cells. To track age-related changes in TCR beta repertoire diversity, the study relied on deep sequencing normalized with unique cDNA molecular identifiers. The donors were split into four age groups: young (average about 15 years), middle-aged (roughly 40), aged (roughly 60) and long-lived (more than 80). To avoid experimental bias, donors of different ages were distributed randomly across sequencing lanes. The study analyzed two additional independent replicas of 1 million unique cDNA reads from the same blood draw for two donors, one aged 18 to 29 and one aged 80 or older.

Concerning this clonotype: No antigen is known for it. One base away there is no much larger clone; base qualities are not given.

Overall results and qualifications from the work: A strong correlation was found between observed TCR beta diversity and the percentage of naive T cells measured by flow cytometry. Because the CMV infection status of the donors was unknown, age-related changes in expanded clonotypes may potentially have been confounded. Estimates of total diversity based on one million sequenced T cells were regarded as lower bounds and as underestimates. Conclusive comparison of naive and antigen-experienced compartments was prevented by the profiling of bulk unsorted PBMCs. The long-lived group showed more naive CD4+ T cells, fewer expanded clones and increased TCR diversity than the aged group, suggesting age selection. As age increased, observed TCR beta diversity per million T cells dropped in a roughly linear way, and a significant reduction was already evident by age roughly 40.

CDR1 LGHDT and CDR2 YNNKEL were looked up in the germline V gene (reference sequence). The CDR3 sequence holds 16 residues, the cysteine and phenylalanine included. This entry keeps only the CDR3 DNA: 48 bases, framed from base 1. V is clipped by 1 base and J by 2 bases, and the sequence between their germline boundaries is 14 bases long. Systemically healthy Caucasian individuals from Russia, 35 to 50 in total and aged about 6 to 95 years, were included as donors. Each donor gave about 9.7 milliliters of peripheral blood, drawn into EDTA-treated Vacutainer tubes. Ficoll-Paque density-gradient centrifugation was used to isolate PBMCs, with at least 7 million per sample. Trizol reagent was used to extract total RNA from PBMCs, with at least 6 micrograms per sample. Naive CD45RAhigh/CD27high T cell percentages were measured by flow cytometry on a PBMC aliquot from every donor. Libraries were prepared through 5' RACE. Sequencing used an Illumina HiSeq 2500. A second 7 to 11 cycle PCR used a sample-barcoded 5' primer and a J-beta primer mix. Each TCR beta cDNA molecule received a unique molecular identifier from a template-switch 5' adaptor carrying 12 random nucleotides. Each sample yielded at least 2.5 million CDR3-containing paired-end reads. The Mint cDNA synthesis kit, primed by a TRBC-specific oligonucleotide, was used to synthesize first-strand cDNA from all RNA. Following uracil-DNA glycosylase treatment, a first 18-cycle PCR with universal primers M1SS and BC2_uni_R was performed on all cDNA. The authors processed their data as follows. For normalization, 1 million high-quality reads, each with a distinct molecular identifier, were randomly selected from each sample. Reads with shared molecular identifiers were discarded instead of being binned into consensus sequences. MiTCR, run with a Q25 quality threshold and the strictest error-elimination algorithm, handled CDR3 identification, clonotype clustering and error correction. A nonparametric unseen species model with Euler transformation was used to estimate a lower bound on total TCR beta diversity. The raw public data were reprocessed by TCRdb itself: fastp quality trimming at Q25, MiXCR clonotype calling, in-frame beta chains only. Rows with a matching CDR3 protein are joined into one entry that keeps the most common DNA and genes. The V and J calls reflect TCRdb's pipeline rather than the authors' work. The sample table holds fewer than 2,000,000 distinct CDR3 sequences, of which 34% were seen once. The top ten constitute roughly 12% of the sample.

The sequencing sample was made of blood. This chain joins TRBV3-1 to TRBJ1-1; a tentative D call is TRBD1 (5 bases match). The clonotype comes from a woman aged 25-40 years in good health. The DNA sequence is TGTGCCAGCAGCCAAGGGCAGGGCCGGATCAACACTGAAGCTTTCTTT. The encoded protein is CASSQGQGRINTEAFF.